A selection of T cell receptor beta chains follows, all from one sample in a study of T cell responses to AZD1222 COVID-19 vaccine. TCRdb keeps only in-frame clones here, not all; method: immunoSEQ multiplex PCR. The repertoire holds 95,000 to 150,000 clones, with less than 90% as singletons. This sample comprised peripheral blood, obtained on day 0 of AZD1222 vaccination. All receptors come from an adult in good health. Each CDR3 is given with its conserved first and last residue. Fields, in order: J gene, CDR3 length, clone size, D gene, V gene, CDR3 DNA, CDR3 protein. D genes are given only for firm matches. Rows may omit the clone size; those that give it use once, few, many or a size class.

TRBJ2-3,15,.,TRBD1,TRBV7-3,TGTGCCAGCAGCTTACAGGGGGCAGGCGCAGATACGCAGTATTTT,CASSLQGAGADTQYF
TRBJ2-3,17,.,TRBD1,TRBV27,TGTGCCAGCAGTTTGATACCGACAGGGGGTGGCACAGATACGCAGTATTTT,CASSLIPTGGGTDTQYF
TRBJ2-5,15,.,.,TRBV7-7,TGTGCCAGCAGCCCTGGTTTGGCGGATCGGGAGACCCAGTACTTC,CASSPGLADRETQYF
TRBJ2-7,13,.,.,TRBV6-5,TGTGCCAGCAGTTACGCGCAGAACTACGAGCAGTACTTC,CASSYAQNYEQYF
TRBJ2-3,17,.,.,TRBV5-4,TGTGCCAGCAGCCTCGCCCGAGGGGGTGATAGCACAGATACGCAGTATTTT,CASSLARGGDSTDTQYF
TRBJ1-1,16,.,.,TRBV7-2,TGTGCCAGCAGCTTAGGAGGCGGGGCGAGGAGTACTGAAGCTTTCTTT,CASSLGGGARSTEAFF
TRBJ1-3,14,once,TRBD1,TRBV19,TGTGCCAGTAGTACTGGACAGGGGGAAAACACCATATATTTT,CASSTGQGENTIYF
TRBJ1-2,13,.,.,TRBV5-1,TGCGCCAGCAGCCCGGGGGCTGACTATGGCTACACCTTC,CASSPGADYGYTF
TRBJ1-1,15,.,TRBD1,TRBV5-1,TGCGCCAGCAGCTTTGGGGGACAGGGGCGAACTGAAGCTTTCTTT,CASSFGGQGRTEAFF
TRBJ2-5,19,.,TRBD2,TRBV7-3,TGTGCCAGCAGCTTACCCCCTTCCGGGACTAGCGGGGGACAAGAGACCCAGTACTTC,CASSLPPSGTSGGQETQYF
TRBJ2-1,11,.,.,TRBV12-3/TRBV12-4,TGTGCCAGCAGTTTTTACAATGAGCAGTTCTTC,CASSFYNEQFF
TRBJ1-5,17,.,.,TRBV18,TGTGCCAGCTCACTACGGGGGAATGGGTACACGAATCAGCCCCAGCATTTT,CASSLRGNGYTNQPQHF
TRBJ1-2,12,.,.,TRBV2,TGTGCCACCGGGGCCCTCCCCTATGGCTACACCTTC,CATGALPYGYTF
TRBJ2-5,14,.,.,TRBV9,TGTGCCAGCAGCGTAGGGGGAGGAGGAGAGACCCAGTACTTC,CASSVGGGGETQYF
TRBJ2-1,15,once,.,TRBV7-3,TGTGCCAGCAGCTTAACCCGCCAGGGTAAGAATGAGCAGTTCTTC,CASSLTRQGKNEQFF